This TCR beta chain was captured in a study of CD8 T cells in ankylosing spondylitis. Study-wide points: Disease-associated clonotypes exhibited CD8+ identity and were relatively infrequent in peripheral blood.

Trimming shortened V by 5 bases and J by 8 bases, and 12 bases separated the two germline ends. This CDR3 contains 12 residues. TCRdb used MiXCR to reprocess the 5' RACE reads, holding one entry per CDR3 protein. The table includes roughly 130,000 distinct CDR3 sequences, around 13% detected once. Points on this clonotype: Antigen specificity is unknown.

The sequence was obtained from a female donor with ankylosing spondylitis or in good health (not recorded which). The rearrangement joins TRBV7-1 to TRBJ1-2, with D hard to call. TRBV7-1 falls under the ORF class, with uncertain function. Source material: blood, either unsorted or a sorted T cell fraction (not recorded which). The CDR3 reads CASSTSGPGYTF. In DNA form, the CDR3 reads TGTGCCAGCAGCACATCCGGCCCCGGCTACACCTTC.